This T cell receptor (beta chain) was found in a study of blood T cell repertoires in COVID-19. Across the whole study: Researchers got acute and convalescent COVID-19 samples from the United States, Italy and Spain. PBMCs, B-cell-depleted T cells, or T cells provided the cDNA or gDNA that made up the material.

In the original processing: Estimates of nucleated cell counts were drawn from the amplification of reference gene primers. The method was immunoSEQ multiplex PCR; TCRdb's version includes in-frame clones alone and lacks a portion of them. Clone size and the V and J calls come from that table; the DNA yielded D and trimming. The sample has hundreds of thousands of clones; nearly 90% are singletons. V shed 0 bases and J 0 bases; nucleotides not matched to a gene: 16. The CDR3 spans 22 residues. CDR1 LNHNV and CDR2 YYDKDF come from the germline V gene (reference sequence). This rearrangement joins TRBV15 to TRBJ2-1; the match to TRBD2 covers 11 bases. The sequence was obtained from a man between 18 and 35 years old with active or convalescent COVID-19. Sequencing was performed on peripheral blood. Here the CDR3 DNA reads TGTGCCACCAGCAGAGATCTCCCGGCTAGCGGGAGGCAGTGGAACTCCTACAATGAGCAGTTCTTC. Translation gives CATSRDLPASGRQWNSYNEQFF.